Shown below are 25 T cell receptor beta chains from a single sample sequenced in a study of T cells in tuberculosis. The time point is: new active TB diagnosis, blood taken before or within 7 days of starting treatment. Clones were read by immunoSEQ multiplex PCR, and TCRdb kept only the in-frame ones, dropping some. The repertoire holds about 49,000 clones, with about 95% as singletons. Sequencing was performed on PBMCs, taken at tuberculosis diagnosis. Source of these receptors: an adult with tuberculosis.

The chain links TRBV10-3 to TRBJ2-7, with 7 nucleotides matching TRBD1. Germline CDR1 is ENHRY and CDR2 is SYGVKD. The CDR3 is 13 residues long. V trimming: 10 bases; J trimming: 2 bases; junction bases outside the gene matches: 8. The CDR3 region is CATNRDRPYEQYF. The DNA for the CDR3 is TGTGCCACGAACCGGGACAGACCCTACGAGCAGTACTTC.

This chain connects TRBV6-1 to TRBJ1-2; possibly TRBD1 for D (5 bases). Germline CDR1 MNHNS, CDR2 SASEGT. Trimming removed 4 bases at V and 8 bases at J, with 20 bases between. The CDR3 has 15 residues. The CDR3 DNA sequence: TGTGCCAGCAGTGCTATGATTCAGGGACTACTAGGCTACACCTTC. This sequence encodes CASSAMIQGLLGYTF.

The chain recombines TRBV28 with TRBJ2-1; D is possibly TRBD2 (5 bases). Germline V gene lookup returns CDR1 MDHEN and CDR2 SYDVKM. This CDR3 is 15 amino acids long. Deletions cut 3 bases from V and 0 bases from J, with 9 bases between. CDR3 bases: TGTGCCAGCAGTTTGGACTTTAGCTCCTACAATGAGCAGTTCTTC. Its translation is CASSLDFSSYNEQFF.

The gene calls are TRBV11-2 and TRBJ1-2, with D unclear. The CDR3 loop spans 13 amino acids. Trimming pared 2 bases from V and 1 base from J, leaving 5 bases between. Germline V CDR1 and CDR2: SGHAT, FQNNGV. The CDR3 DNA sequence: TGTGCCAGCAGCTTACAGAATAACTATGGCTACACCTTC. The encoded protein is CASSLQNNYGYTF.

V and J are TRBV30 and TRBJ2-7, with TRBD1 identical over 8 bases. The CDR3 runs to 14 residues. V was clipped by 3 bases and J by 2 bases; unmatched bases: 6. Germline V CDR1 and CDR2: GTSNPN, SVGIG (reference sequence). In DNA form, the CDR3 reads TGTGCCTGGAGCCTAGGACAGGGAACCTACGAGCAGTACTTC. Residues: CAWSLGQGTYEQYF. Using reference TRBV30 and TRBJ2-7 for the parts outside the CDR3, the full variable domain is SQTIHQWPATLVQPVGSPLSLECTVEGTSNPNLYWYRQAAGRGLQLLFYSVGIGQISSEVPQNLSASRPQDRQFILSSKKLLLSDSGFYLCAWSLGQGTYEQYFGPGTRLTVT.

This chain links TRBV5-8 with TRBJ2-5; 9 bases agree with TRBD1. V shed 2 bases, J shed 0 bases, and the junction held 5 bases outside the gene matches. This CDR3 is built from 16 residues. From germline, CDR1 is SGHTS and CDR2 YDEGEE. The CDR3 region is CASSFGQGLYQETQYF. CDR3 sequence (DNA): TGTGCCAGCAGCTTCGGACAGGGGTTGTACCAAGAGACCCAGTACTTC.

This chain uses TRBV6-6 with TRBJ2-1; 8 nucleotides line up with TRBD2. Trimming took 0 bases from V and 6 from J; bases not matched to a gene: 4. The CDR3 covers 15 residues. Germline assignment: CDR1 MNHNY and CDR2 SVGAGI (reference sequence). For the CDR3, the DNA is TGTGCCAGCAGTTACTCGACTAGCGATAGCAATGAGCAGTTCTTC. Residues: CASSYSTSDSNEQFF.

The J gene is TRBJ1-1, the V gene TRBV28, with TRBD1 as a possible D gene (6 bases). This CDR3 has 12 amino acids. The V end was cut by 6 bases, the J end by 4 bases, with 9 bases between. The germline CDR1 and CDR2 sequences are MDHEN and SYDVKM. In DNA form, the CDR3 reads TGTGCCAGCAGCCAACAGGGCACTGAAGCTTTCTTT. Residues: CASSQQGTEAFF.

This sequence joins TRBV5-1 and TRBJ1-5; no firm D call. Germline V gives CDR1 SGHRS, CDR2 YFSETQ. The CDR3 covers 15 residues. V shed 0 bases and J shed 4 bases, with 11 bases lying between them. CDR3 region: CASSLDGSRNQPQHF. Written as DNA, the CDR3 is TGCGCCAGCAGCTTGGACGGGAGTAGGAATCAGCCCCAGCATTTT.

Comment on this clone: The DNA is omitted, as the CDR3 cannot be located on it reliably, and the CDR3 follows TCRdb's listing. This chain uses TRBV27 with TRBJ1-4. CDR1 is MNHEY, CDR2 SMNVEV, per germline (reference sequence). The CDR3 comprises 15 residues, both ends counted. The CDR3 loop is CASSSSGTWGEKLFF.

This sequence joins TRBV30 and TRBJ1-6, with D hard to call. The germline gives CDR1 GTSNPN, CDR2 SVGIG (reference sequence). The ends were cut back, 3 bases at V and 1 base at J, with 10 bases in the middle. This CDR3 region has 15 residues. This CDR3 is CAWREEWSYNSPLHF. CDR3 in DNA: TGTGCCTGGAGGGAGGAGTGGTCCTATAATTCACCCCTCCACTTT. Full variable domain (missing parts from reference TRBV30 and TRBJ1-6): SQTIHQWPATLVQPVGSPLSLECTVEGTSNPNLYWYRQAAGRGLQLLFYSVGIGQISSEVPQNLSASRPQDRQFILSSKKLLLSDSGFYLCAWREEWSYNSPLHFGNGTRLTVT.

The genes are TRBV10-3 and TRBJ1-2; a possible D gene is TRBD1 (6 bases). This CDR3 is 15 amino acids long. Germline assignment: CDR1 ENHRY and CDR2 SYGVKD. Trimming took off 2 bases at V and 2 bases at J, with 12 bases between the two ends. CDR3 nucleotide sequence: TGTGCCATCAGTGAGCCCGGACAGATGAACTATGGCTACACCTTC. It encodes CAISEPGQMNYGYTF.

The chain employs TRBV5-5 and TRBJ2-7; D perhaps matches TRBD1 (6 bases). Germline V CDR1 and CDR2: SGHKS, YYEKEE (reference sequence). V lost 0 bases to trimming and J lost 1 base, with 14 bases between them. This CDR3 contains 16 residues. The CDR3 DNA reads TGTGCCAGCAGCTTGGCCAATACAGGGAGATCCTACGAGCAGTACTTC. Translation: CASSLANTGRSYEQYF.

CDR3 in DNA: TGTGCCAGCAGTTTAGGGACTAGGCAGAACACCGGGGAGCTGTTTTTT. The encoded protein is CASSLGTRQNTGELFF. V is TRBV27 and J is TRBJ2-2, with TRBD2 matching 8 bases. The V gene end was trimmed by 2 bases and the J gene end by 1 base; junction bases not matched to a gene: 3. Germline CDR1 and CDR2: MNHEY and SMNVEV (reference sequence). CDR3 size: 16 residues.

The V call is TRBV10-3, the J call TRBJ2-7, with 13 bases aligning to TRBD2. V shed 6 bases and J 0 bases; nucleotides not matched to a gene: 20. CDR3 length equals 21 residues. CDR1 ENHRY and CDR2 SYGVKD come from the germline V gene. CDR3 amino acids: CAIRGPESGLAGRGRSYEQYF. CDR3 DNA: TGTGCCATCAGGGGACCCGAATCGGGACTAGCGGGAAGGGGACGCTCCTACGAGCAGTACTTC.

The genes are TRBV28 and TRBJ1-2; D possibly corresponds to TRBD1 (6 bases). The V end was cut by 5 bases, the J end by 3 bases, with 10 bases between. This CDR3 contains 13 residues. Germline-derived CDR1 and CDR2 are MDHEN and SYDVKM. CDR3 DNA: TGTGCCAGCAGTAAACAGGGCTACTATGGCTACACCTTC. Translation: CASSKQGYYGYTF.

The rearrangement joins TRBV6-5 to TRBJ2-7, with no clear D. CDR1 and CDR2 (germline): MNHEY, SVGAGI. The V end lost 6 bases, the J end lost 0 bases, and 9 bases lay between the germline ends. This CDR3 region has 13 residues. DNA of the CDR3: TGTGCCAGCAGCAGTCACAACTCCTACGAGCAGTACTTC. As protein: CASSSHNSYEQYF.

This chain's CDR3 is CASSLAGREFTNGELFF. The CDR3 bases are TGCGCCAGCAGCTTGGCCGGGCGGGAGTTTACGAACGGGGAGCTGTTTTTT. V usage is TRBV5-1 and J usage is TRBJ2-2; TRBD2 agrees at 7 bases. V lost 0 bases, J lost 7 bases, and 12 bases stayed unmatched. The CDR3 loop spans 17 amino acids. Per germline, CDR1 SGHRS and CDR2 YFSETQ.

The chain has TRBV18 and TRBJ1-1; TRBD1 might be the D (6 bases). Germline lookup yields CDR1 KGHSH and CDR2 LQKENI. V lost 2 bases and J 1 base, leaving 20 bases between the germline ends. The CDR3 has 18 amino acids. In DNA form, the CDR3 reads TGTGCCAGCTCACCAAGGCTACAGGGAAGAGAAAAGAACACTGAAGCTTTCTTT. This gives the protein CASSPRLQGREKNTEAFF.

The rearrangement links TRBV7-9 to TRBJ2-6; tentatively, D is TRBD1 (6 bases). The V end was cut by 5 bases, the J end by 0 bases, with 17 bases between. The V gene's germline CDR1 is SEHNR and CDR2 FQNEAQ (reference sequence). This CDR3 has 18 amino acids. In DNA, the CDR3 is TGTGCCAGCAGCCAGTCCAGGGGACCCGCCTCTGGGGCCAACGTCCTGACTTTC. This codes for CASSQSRGPASGANVLTF.

The chain joins TRBV7-9 to TRBJ2-7, with D perhaps TRBD2 (5 bases). Germline-derived CDR1 and CDR2 are SEHNR and FQNEAQ (reference sequence). Trimming stripped 4 bases from V and 2 bases from J, with 6 bases between. This CDR3 has 12 amino acids. CDR3 amino acids: CASSSGTYEQYF. CDR3 bases: TGTGCCAGCAGCTCGGGGACCTACGAGCAGTACTTC.

The chain links TRBV6-6 to TRBJ1-2, with D perhaps matching TRBD1 (5 bases). With 6 bases removed from V and 7 bases from J, the gap between germline ends came to 15 bases. CDR3 length: 13 residues. CDR1 is MNHNY and CDR2 is SVGAGI in the germline V gene (reference sequence). The CDR3, as DNA: TGTGCCAGCAGACCCCGGGCAGGGCTTGGCTACACCTTC. Protein product: CASRPRAGLGYTF.

This rearrangement joins TRBV28 to TRBJ2-7, with 8 bases fitting TRBD1. Unmatched junction bases numbered 10, after V lost 4 bases and J lost 2 bases. CDR1 MDHEN and CDR2 SYDVKM come from the germline V gene. CDR3 length: 16 residues. The CDR3, as DNA: TGTGCCAGCAGTTCGACCGGGACAGGAAACACCTACGAGCAGTACTTC. Its translation is CASSSTGTGNTYEQYF.

The gene calls are TRBV2 and TRBJ2-7; 7 positions match TRBD1. Germline CDR1 SNHLY, CDR2 FYNNEI. V trimming: 5 bases; J trimming: 2 bases; junction bases outside the gene matches: 6. The CDR3 contains 14 residues. The CDR3 loop reads CASSPGQLTYEQYF. CDR3 sequence (DNA): TGTGCCAGCAGTCCGGGACAGCTAACCTACGAGCAGTACTTC.

The chain has TRBV9 and TRBJ1-1; a weak D match, TRBD1 (6 bases). Germline CDR1 SGDLS, CDR2 YYNGEE. Trimming shortened V by 4 bases and J by 0 bases, and 7 bases separated the two germline ends. The CDR3 totals 13 residues. CDR3 sequence reads: CASSRQVNTEAFF. CDR3 bases: TGTGCCAGCAGCCGACAGGTGAACACTGAAGCTTTCTTT.